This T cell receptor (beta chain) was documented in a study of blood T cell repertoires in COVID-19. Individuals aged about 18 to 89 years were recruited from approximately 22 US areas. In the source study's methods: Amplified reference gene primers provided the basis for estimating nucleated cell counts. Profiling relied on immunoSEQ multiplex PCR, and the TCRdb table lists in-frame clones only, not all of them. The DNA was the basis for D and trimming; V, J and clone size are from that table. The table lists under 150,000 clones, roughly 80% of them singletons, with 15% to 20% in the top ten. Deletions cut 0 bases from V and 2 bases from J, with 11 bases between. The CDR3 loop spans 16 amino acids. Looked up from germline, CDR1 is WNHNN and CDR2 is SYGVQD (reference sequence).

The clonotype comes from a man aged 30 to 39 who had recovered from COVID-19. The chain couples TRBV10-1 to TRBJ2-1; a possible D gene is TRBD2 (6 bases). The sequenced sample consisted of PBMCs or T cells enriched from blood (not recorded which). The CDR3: CASSESRGIAYNEQFF. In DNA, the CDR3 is TGCGCCAGCAGTGAGTCGCGGGGAATAGCCTACAATGAGCAGTTCTTC.